This TCR beta chain was profiled in a study of blood T cells in healthy people across ages. In regard to this clonotype: Its matching antigen is unknown.

For the second PCR, which ran for about 7 to 11 cycles, a sample-barcoded 5' primer and a J-beta primer mix were used. TCRdb ran MiXCR on the 5' RACE reads and lists one entry per CDR3 protein. The sample gives roughly 1,500,000 distinct CDR3 sequences, about 32% of which show up once; about 11% is in the top ten. Overall study findings and caveats: Percentage of naive T cells showed a strong correlation with TCR beta diversity. PBMCs that were unsorted prevented a conclusive naive versus antigen-experienced comparison.

CDR1 LNHNV and CDR2 YYDKDF come from the germline V gene (reference sequence). This CDR3 region has 15 residues. The V end lost 0 bases, the J end lost 2 bases, and 11 bases lay between the germline ends. Those donating, healthy Caucasian individuals from Russia, were aged roughly 6 to 100. Total RNA extraction produced at least 5.5 micrograms (per sample) for the study. The chain links TRBV15 to TRBJ2-7; no definite D call. This clonotype originated in a woman in her twenties or thirties in good health. Sequencing input: blood. The CDR3 DNA follows: TGTGCCACCAGCAGAGAGACCCCCGGGCCCTACGAGCAGTACTTC. It yields the protein CATSRETPGPYEQYF.